This T cell receptor beta chain is from a study of response to subunit inactivated influenza vaccine. There are 11 residues in the CDR3. The ends were cut back, 8 bases at V and 4 bases at J, with 9 bases in the middle. The germline V gene encodes CDR1 SQVTM and CDR2 ANQGSEA. TCRdb reprocessed the RT-PCR reads via MiXCR and lists one record per CDR3 protein. The data show about 620,000 distinct CDR3 sequences, 10% to 15% seen once. Study outcomes and limitations: The authors offered the suggestion that each seasonal influenza vaccination recruits few new T cells.

Details on this clonotype: Its matching antigen is unknown.

This chain links TRBV29-1 with TRBJ2-1; no clear D. The clonotype was recovered from a man aged 45-60 years who received an inactivated influenza vaccine. Sample: PBMCs from blood, taken on the day of vaccination. CDR3 loop: CSSGRYNEQFF. The CDR3 DNA sequence: TGCAGCTCTGGACGATACAATGAGCAGTTCTTC.